These 27 T cell receptor beta chains share one sample of origin, sequenced in a study of early T cells in non-severe SARS-CoV-2 infection. MiXCR was run by TCRdb on the 5' RACE reads, yielding one entry per CDR3 protein. This table has tens of thousands of distinct CDR3 sequences, roughly 5.7% appearing once. Material for sequencing was whole blood. These receptors originate from an adult who was a healthcare worker with PCR-confirmed SARS-CoV-2 infection or an uninfected control (not recorded which).

There are many counts of this clonotype. This sequence joins TRBV6-5 and TRBJ1-3; D is unresolved. The germline V gene has CDR1 MNHEY and CDR2 SVGAGI. CDR3 length: 11 residues. V lost 4 bases and J lost 10, with 8 bases in between. The CDR3 nucleotides are TGTGCCAGCAGTTGGGAGGGAACCATATATTTT. Amino acid sequence: CASSWEGTIYF.

This clonotype occurred a few times. The CDR3 coding sequence is TGTGCCAGCAGCTTGCATGTTGGTGAAAAACTGTTTTTT. It yields the protein CASSLHVGEKLFF. The chain combines TRBV7-2 with TRBJ1-4; no definite D call. Germline lookup yields CDR1 SGHTA and CDR2 FQGNSA. V lost 3 bases, J lost 7 bases, and 9 bases lay in between. The CDR3 runs 13 residues.

This clonotype came up many times. The CDR3 protein is CASSLRGAYTDTQYF. The CDR3 DNA reads TGTGCCAGCAGCTTGCGGGGGGCTTACACAGATACGCAGTATTTT. V and J are TRBV7-6 and TRBJ2-3, with TRBD2 matching over 8 bases. V trimming: 3 bases; J trimming: 2 bases; junction bases outside the gene matches: 4. Germline lookup yields CDR1 SGHVS and CDR2 FNYEAQ. This CDR3 has 15 amino acids.

This rearrangement joins TRBV6-2 or TRBV6-3 to TRBJ2-2, with 11 bases that match TRBD2. The CDR3 runs to 15 residues. Germline CDR1 MNHEY, CDR2 SVGEGT. J lost 1 base, V lost 6 bases, and 1 base had no gene match. The CDR3 DNA reads TGTGCCAGCAGCGGGACTAGCGGGAACACCGGGGAGCTGTTTTTT. The encoded protein is CASSGTSGNTGELFF.

At least ten counts were recorded for this clonotype. This rearrangement joins TRBV7-2 to TRBJ2-7, with D unclear. V shed 1 base and J shed 4 bases, with 11 bases lying between them. CDR3 length: 14 residues. CDR1 and CDR2 from the germline V gene are SGHTA and FQGNSA. The CDR3 DNA reads TGTGCCAGCAGCTTAGAGGGCTACCGATACGAGCAGTACTTC. The encoded protein is CASSLEGYRYEQYF.

This clonotype has ten or more counts. The chain joins TRBV11-2 to TRBJ2-1; D may be TRBD2 (5 bases). CDR1 SGHAT and CDR2 FQNNGV come from the germline V gene. CDR3 size: 16 residues. V gave up 6 bases and J gave up 0 bases, with 15 bases separating them. The CDR3 bases are TGTGCCAGCAGACGCCCAAGCGGTGACTCCTACAATGAGCAGTTCTTC. It codes for CASRRPSGDSYNEQFF.

In its sample, this clonotype was seen many times. One junction end does not reproduce the germline sequence, and a read error may be involved. Here the CDR3 DNA reads TGTGCTAGCAGCTTTACAGCGGGAGCCACAGATACGCAGTATTTT. Amino acids: CASSFTAGATDTQYF. This chain joins TRBV7-7 and TRBJ2-3; 8 bases align to TRBD2. Germline V gene sequence: CDR1 SSHAT, CDR2 FNYEAQ (reference sequence). The CDR3 is made up of 15 amino acids.

This sequence joins TRBV6-1 and TRBJ2-2; D perhaps matches TRBD2 (5 bases). The CDR3 is 15 residues long. CDR1 and CDR2 (germline): MNHNS, SASEGT. V gave up 5 bases and J gave up 2 bases, with 12 bases separating them. CDR3 sequence: CASSPRTRNTGELFF. The CDR3 nucleotides are TGTGCCAGCAGTCCCCGGACTCGTAACACCGGGGAGCTGTTTTTT.

This clonotype was detected ten times or more. The chain carries TRBV9 and TRBJ2-2; D tentatively fits TRBD1 or TRBD2 (5 bases each). Germline V gives CDR1 SGDLS, CDR2 YYNGEE. The CDR3 is made up of 17 amino acids. V lost 3 bases, J lost 4 bases, and 19 bases lay in between. DNA of the CDR3: TGTGCCAGCAGCGGGCGATCCCACCGGGACCCCACCGGGGAGCTGTTTTTT. It yields the protein CASSGRSHRDPTGELFF.

In the case of this clonotype: This may stem from a read error, because a much larger clone lies one nucleotide away. The CDR3 sequence: CANSLVRGFDEAFF. As DNA, the CDR3 is TGTGCCAACAGTTTAGTCAGGGGCTTTGATGAAGCTTTCTTT. The chain couples TRBV12-3 or TRBV12-4 to TRBJ1-1, with D perhaps TRBD1 (6 bases). The CDR3 extends over 14 amino acids.

This clonotype was detected many times. The chain couples TRBV29-1 to TRBJ2-7, with D unclear. CDR1 and CDR2 (germline): SQVTM, ANQGSEA. V was clipped by 2 bases and J by 6 bases, with 14 bases between them. This CDR3 has 13 amino acids. CDR3 protein: CSVEIQERGEQYF. CDR3 nucleotides: TGCAGCGTTGAAATCCAGGAACGAGGCGAGCAGTACTTC.

Many counts were recorded for this clonotype. The gene calls are TRBV5-1 and TRBJ2-2; 14 bases line up with TRBD2. V shed 7 bases and J 0 bases; nucleotides not matched to a gene: 5. This CDR3 has 17 residues. Germline V gene sequence: CDR1 SGHRS, CDR2 YFSETQ. The CDR3: CASGLTSGGANTGELFF. As DNA, the CDR3 is TGCGCCAGCGGATTGACTAGCGGGGGGGCGAACACCGGGGAGCTGTTTTTT.

At least ten counts were recorded for this clonotype. The chain combines TRBV4-1 with TRBJ1-1; TRBD1 matches at 8 bases. From germline, CDR1 is MGHRA and CDR2 YSYEKL. This CDR3 comprises 15 residues. With V trimmed by 0 bases and J by 5 bases, 5 bases remained unmatched. CDR3 sequence (DNA): TGCGCCAGCAGCCAAGATCAGGGGGCGCGGACTGAAGCTTTCTTT. Amino acid sequence: CASSQDQGARTEAFF.

The CDR3 region is CASSVGQSSYEQYF. CDR3 in DNA: TGTGCCAGCAGCGTGGGACAGAGCTCCTACGAGCAGTACTTC. This chain uses TRBV7-9 with TRBJ2-7; 7 bases are shared with TRBD1. Germline V gene data show CDR1 as SEHNR and CDR2 as FQNEAQ (reference sequence). CDR3 length: 14 residues. The V segment lost 5 bases and the J segment 0 bases; nucleotides outside the gene matches: 4. The variable domain in full, completed from reference TRBV7-9 and TRBJ2-7, reads DTGVSQNPRHKITKRGQNVTFRCDPISEHNRLYWYRQTLGQGPEFLTYFQNEAQLEKSRLLSDRFSAERPKGSFSTLEIQRTEQGDSAMYLCASSVGQSSYEQYFGPGTRLTVT.

The chain carries TRBV12-3 or TRBV12-4 and TRBJ2-4; 7 positions agree with TRBD2. The CDR3 runs 14 residues. After removal of 6 bases from V and 0 bases from J, the junction contained 2 bases not matched to a gene. CDR3 nucleotide sequence: TGTGCCAGCAGGGGGGGGATAGCCAAAAACATTCAGTACTTC. It specifies CASRGGIAKNIQYF.

This clonotype was detected ten times or more. The gene calls are TRBV6-5 and TRBJ2-5; weak D call: TRBD1 (5 bases). Germline V CDR1 and CDR2: MNHEY, SVGAGI. V lost 6 bases to trimming and J lost 4 bases, with 15 bases between them. The CDR3 is 14 residues long. The CDR3 DNA reads as TGTGCCAGCAGGGATTCAGGGAATACAGAGACCCAGTACTTC. Amino acid sequence: CASRDSGNTETQYF.

By frequency in the sample, this clonotype is medium-sized. The rearrangement joins TRBV4-2 to TRBJ2-5; 13 nucleotides line up with TRBD2. CDR3 length equals 16 residues. The J segment lost 2 bases and the V segment lost 4 bases, leaving 4 bases of the junction unmatched. Germline assignment: CDR1 LGHNA and CDR2 YNFKEQ. The CDR3 spells CASSLTSGGAQETQYF. The CDR3 nucleotides are TGTGCCAGCAGCCTAACTAGCGGGGGGGCTCAAGAGACCCAGTACTTC.

This clonotype was found many times. The chain couples TRBV20-1 to TRBJ2-1, with TRBD2 identical over 7 bases. Germline CDR1 DFQATT, CDR2 SNEGSKA (reference sequence). After removal of 3 bases from V and 0 bases from J, the junction contained 14 bases not matched to a gene. The length of the CDR3 is 18 residues. The CDR3 DNA is TGCAGTGCTAGCCGCCTGACTAGCCCCCGAAGCTCCTACAATGAGCAGTTCTTC. This codes for CSASRLTSPRSSYNEQFF.

In this sample, this clonotype turned up a few times. This chain connects TRBV7-9 to TRBJ2-5; 8 bases match TRBD1. Germline CDR1 reads SEHNR; CDR2 reads FQNEAQ (reference sequence). This CDR3 spans 17 amino acids. The junction had 19 bases not matched to a gene; V was cut back by 5 bases and J by 8 bases. CDR3 DNA sequence: TGTGCCAGCAGCCCGCCGGGCTTGGCAGGGGGCTTGAGAACCCAGTACTTC. Translated: CASSPPGLAGGLRTQYF.

This clonotype has ten or more counts. This rearrangement joins TRBV19 to TRBJ1-4; TRBD1 is a possible D gene (5 bases). The V end was cut by 4 bases, the J end by 5 bases, with 11 bases between. Germline values: CDR1 LNHDA, CDR2 SQIVND (reference sequence). The CDR3 has 14 residues. The CDR3 loop is CASSKGRNNEKLFF. The CDR3 DNA reads TGTGCCAGTAGTAAGGGACGGAACAATGAAAAACTGTTTTTT. Full variable domain (rest looked up from reference TRBV19 and TRBJ1-4): DGGITQSPKYLFRKEGQNVTLSCEQNLNHDAMYWYRQDPGQGLRLIYYSQIVNDFQKGDIAEGYSVSREKKESFPLTVTSAQKNPTAFYLCASSKGRNNEKLFFGSGTQLSVL.

CDR3 in amino acids: CASSLNGLAGTYEQYF. The CDR3 DNA reads as TGTGCCAGCAGTTTAAACGGCCTAGCGGGAACCTACGAGCAGTACTTC. The chain couples TRBV12-3 or TRBV12-4 to TRBJ2-7, with TRBD2 identical over 9 bases. The V segment lost 2 bases and the J segment 2 bases; nucleotides outside the gene matches: 7. The CDR3 extends over 16 amino acids.

The table lists this clonotype with many counts. The V and J genes are TRBV10-3 and TRBJ2-2, with a tentative D call TRBD1 (6 bases). This CDR3 comprises 13 residues. Trimming removed 8 bases at V and 0 bases at J, with 7 bases between. The germline CDR1 and CDR2 sequences are ENHRY and SYGVKD. The CDR3 region has the DNA TGTGCCATCGGGGGCGCGAACACCGGGGAGCTGTTTTTT. The encoded protein is CAIGGANTGELFF.

This clonotype was observed many times. The chain carries TRBV18 and TRBJ2-7; TRBD2 is a possible D gene (6 bases). The CDR3 is 15 amino acids. V was cut by 1 base and J by 7 bases, with 17 bases left in between. Germline-derived CDR1 and CDR2 are KGHSH and LQKENI. In DNA, the CDR3 is TGTGCCAGCTCACCACAGGGCGGGGCCTGGGATGAGCAGTACTTC. It codes for CASSPQGGAWDEQYF.

The V gene is TRBV20-1, the J gene TRBJ2-3; 12 bases are a match to TRBD2. The CDR3 contains 14 residues. The germline gives CDR1 DFQATT, CDR2 SNEGSKA (reference sequence). The V segment lost 6 bases and the J segment 3 bases; nucleotides outside the gene matches: 4. CDR3 nucleotide sequence: TGCAGTGCGCCGACTAGCGGGAGTACAGATACGCAGTATTTT. Encoded protein: CSAPTSGSTDTQYF.

This clonotype was observed a handful of times. J is TRBJ2-2 and V is TRBV6-2 or TRBV6-3; the D is unclear. V was trimmed by 6 bases and J by 0 bases, leaving 14 bases between them. This CDR3 comprises 16 residues. Germline V gene lookup returns CDR1 MNHEY and CDR2 SVGEGT. Here the CDR3 reads CASRLYSRTNTGELFF. CDR3 DNA: TGTGCCAGCAGACTTTACAGCAGGACGAACACCGGGGAGCTGTTTTTT.

This clonotype was found many times. This chain connects TRBV12-5 to TRBJ2-3; D uncertain. Trimming pared 3 bases from V and 2 bases from J, leaving 3 bases between. Per germline, CDR1 LGHNT and CDR2 FRNRAP. This CDR3 comprises 12 residues. This chain's CDR3 is CASGFLTDTQYF. The CDR3 bases are TGTGCTAGTGGTTTCCTCACAGATACGCAGTATTTT.

Relative to its sample, this clonotype is medium-sized. The rearrangement links TRBV12-3 or TRBV12-4 to TRBJ1-2, with D possibly matching TRBD1 (6 bases). V was trimmed by 5 bases and J by 2 bases, leaving 15 bases between them. The CDR3 is made up of 15 amino acids. CDR3 amino acids: CASSESVQGNYGYTF. In nucleotides, the CDR3 is TGTGCCAGCAGTGAAAGTGTACAGGGCAACTATGGCTACACCTTC.